A selection of T cell receptor beta chains follows, all from one sample in a study of control samples from healthy donors and cancer patients. Sequencing was performed with immunoSEQ multiplex PCR; in TCRdb, only in-frame clones are kept and a portion is missing. This sample has 150,000 to 200,000 clones, with about 93% found just once. Sequences were obtained from blood. Every receptor here comes from a man aged 18 to 30 in good health. Both conserved end residues are part of each CDR3. The order of the fields is J gene, D gene, V gene, clone size, CDR3 DNA, CDR3 protein. A D gene is named only where the DNA matches it firmly. Only part of the rows carry a size: once, few, many, or a class if the clone is expanded.

J: TRBJ2-7; D: -; V: TRBV2; size: -; DNA: TGTGCCAGCAGTGAAGGGAGGGCAGCGAGTAGTTGGGAGCAGTACTTC; CDR3: CASSEGRAASSWEQYF
J: TRBJ1-2; D: -; V: TRBV12-3/TRBV12-4; size: -; DNA: TGTGCCAGCAGTTCGAGCAGCCTTGGCTACACCTTC; CDR3: CASSSSSLGYTF
J: TRBJ1-2; D: -; V: TRBV19; size: -; DNA: TGTGCCAGTAGTCCCGGAAAGTCTGGGCCGTATGGCTACACCTTC; CDR3: CASSPGKSGPYGYTF
J: TRBJ2-1; D: -; V: TRBV24-1; size: once; DNA: TGTGCCACCAGTGATTTCGGGACTGAGCAGTTCTTC; CDR3: CATSDFGTEQFF
J: TRBJ1-2; D: TRBD1; V: TRBV6-5; size: -; DNA: TGTGCCAGCAGTCCCGGGGAGGGGGCGGAATATGGCTACACCTTC; CDR3: CASSPGEGAEYGYTF
J: TRBJ2-3; D: TRBD1; V: TRBV5-1; size: -; DNA: TGCGCCAGCAGCTACTCCGGGACAGGGGGCGTGAGGACAGATACGCAGTATTTT; CDR3: CASSYSGTGGVRTDTQYF
J: TRBJ2-1; D: -; V: TRBV2; size: -; DNA: TGTGCCAGCAGTGTAGAGGGCAGCTCCTACAATGAGCAGTTCTTC; CDR3: CASSVEGSSYNEQFF
J: TRBJ1-1; D: TRBD1; V: TRBV18; size: -; DNA: TGTGCCAGCTCACCAGGGTTAGGACAGGGGACCCTGAACACTGAAGCTTTCTTT; CDR3: CASSPGLGQGTLNTEAFF
J: TRBJ2-7; D: TRBD1; V: TRBV20-1; size: few; DNA: TGCAGTGCCGGGACAGGGGTCGAGCAGTACTTC; CDR3: CSAGTGVEQYF
J: TRBJ2-1; D: TRBD1; V: TRBV5-1; size: -; DNA: TGCGCCAGCAGCTTGGGTGACAGGGCGAACAATGAGCAGTTCTTC; CDR3: CASSLGDRANNEQFF
J: TRBJ1-5; D: TRBD1; V: TRBV19; size: -; DNA: TGTGCCAGTAGACACCAGGGGGGGGGCAATCAGCCCCAGCATTTT; CDR3: CASRHQGGGNQPQHF
J: TRBJ2-7; D: -; V: TRBV28; size: -; DNA: TGTGCCAGCAGTTTGCCCCTGAACGTCGAGCAGTACTTC; CDR3: CASSLPLNVEQYF
J: TRBJ2-7; D: -; V: TRBV5-1; size: once; DNA: TGCGCCAGCTCTAAAGGGGGGAGCTCCTACGAGCAGTACTTC; CDR3: CASSKGGSSYEQYF
J: TRBJ2-7; D: -; V: TRBV14; size: -; DNA: TGTGCCAGCAGCCATGTACGCCGGGGATACGAGCAGTACTTC; CDR3: CASSHVRRGYEQYF
J: TRBJ1-3; D: -; V: TRBV19; size: -; DNA: TGTGCCAGTAACGAAGGATCCTCTGGAAACACCATATATTTT; CDR3: CASNEGSSGNTIYF
J: TRBJ2-2; D: -; V: TRBV4-1; size: -; DNA: TGCGCCAGCAGCCACGGAGGGAACACCGGGGAGCTGTTTTTT; CDR3: CASSHGGNTGELFF
J: TRBJ1-1; D: -; V: TRBV5-5; size: -; DNA: TGTGCCAGCAGCTTGGCCTTGGAGAACACTGAAGCTTTCTTT; CDR3: CASSLALENTEAFF
J: TRBJ2-3; D: -; V: TRBV5-1; size: -; DNA: TGCGCCAGCATAACGGGTCAGGGACCACAAGATACGCAGTATTTT; CDR3: CASITGQGPQDTQYF
J: TRBJ1-6; D: TRBD1; V: TRBV28; size: once; DNA: TGTGCCAGCAGTCCCCGGGACAGGGGGCGTTCACCCCTCCACTTT; CDR3: CASSPRDRGRSPLHF
J: TRBJ2-7; D: -; V: TRBV6-5; size: -; DNA: TGTGCCAGCAGATCGATCAGACGTGACGAGCAGTACTTC; CDR3: CASRSIRRDEQYF
J: TRBJ2-2; D: -; V: TRBV14; size: -; DNA: TGTGCCAGCAGCCAAGAAGGAGTAACCGGGGAGCTGTTTTTT; CDR3: CASSQEGVTGELFF
J: TRBJ1-1; D: -; V: TRBV7-2; size: -; DNA: TGTGCCAGCAGCTCGAGGCGGAGTGACACTGAAGCTTTCTTT; CDR3: CASSSRRSDTEAFF
J: TRBJ2-1; D: -; V: TRBV10-1; size: -; DNA: TGCGCCAGCAGAGGACAGATCAACTCCTACAATGAGCAGTTCTTC; CDR3: CASRGQINSYNEQFF
J: TRBJ1-1; D: -; V: TRBV6-6; size: -; DNA: TGTGCCAGCAGTAAATCACCTAACACTGAAGCTTTCTTT; CDR3: CASSKSPNTEAFF
J: TRBJ1-2; D: -; V: TRBV28; size: -; DNA: TGTGCCAGCAGCCCTAACACGTATGGCTACACCTTC; CDR3: CASSPNTYGYTF
J: TRBJ1-2; D: -; V: TRBV10-3; size: -; DNA: TGTGCCGCCACTAGCGACCTCTATGGCTACACCTTC; CDR3: CAATSDLYGYTF
J: TRBJ1-1; D: -; V: TRBV5-1; size: -; DNA: TGCGCCAGCCGATCGTTGAAGGGGTCGAAATACACTGAAGCTTTCTTT; CDR3: CASRSLKGSKYTEAFF
J: TRBJ1-5; D: -; V: TRBV24-1; size: -; DNA: TGTGCCACCAGTGATTCGGTCAATCAGCCCCAGCATTTT; CDR3: CATSDSVNQPQHF
J: TRBJ2-3; D: TRBD2; V: TRBV5-4; size: -; DNA: TGTGCCAGCGGCCCGGGACTAGCGGGGGGGCCTACAGATACGCAGTATTTT; CDR3: CASGPGLAGGPTDTQYF
J: TRBJ1-6; D: -; V: TRBV3-1/TRBV3-2; size: few; DNA: TGTGCCAGCAGCCAAGGACCAGGGATCTATAATTCACCCCTCCACTTT; CDR3: CASSQGPGIYNSPLHF
J: TRBJ2-2; D: TRBD1; V: TRBV27; size: -; DNA: TGTGCCACTCATGCCACAGGGGCCACCGGGGAGCTGTTTTTT; CDR3: CATHATGATGELFF
J: TRBJ1-4; D: -; V: TRBV5-5; size: -; DNA: TGTGCCAGCAGCTTTTTACCTGAATCAGCGGAAAAACTGTTTTTT; CDR3: CASSFLPESAEKLFF
J: TRBJ1-2; D: -; V: TRBV3-1/TRBV3-2; size: -; DNA: TGTGCCAGCAGCCATTACCAGTCCGGGGGCAAGGGAGGCTACACCTTC; CDR3: CASSHYQSGGKGGYTF
J: TRBJ2-5; D: TRBD1; V: TRBV30; size: -; DNA: TGTGCCTGGGGGACAGCCAAAGAGACCCAGTACTTC; CDR3: CAWGTAKETQYF
J: TRBJ1-1; D: -; V: TRBV30; size: -; DNA: TGTGCCTGGAGTGTAGAGCTTGAAGCTTTCTTT; CDR3: CAWSVELEAFF
J: TRBJ1-5; D: -; V: TRBV2; size: -; DNA: TGTGCCAGCAGTGAAGCCGCTAAGGGTTCCCAGCCCCAGCATTTT; CDR3: CASSEAAKGSQPQHF
J: TRBJ2-2; D: -; V: TRBV24-1; size: -; DNA: TGTGCCACCAGTTACACATACACCGGGGAGCTGTTTTTT; CDR3: CATSYTYTGELFF
J: TRBJ1-1; D: -; V: TRBV6-2/TRBV6-3; size: -; DNA: TGTGCCAGCAGTCCCGGGTTGGAAGCTTTCTTT; CDR3: CASSPGLEAFF
J: TRBJ1-5; D: -; V: TRBV7-9; size: -; DNA: TGTGCCAGCAGCGTCCCCGGGACAAAAAATAGCAATCAGCCCCAGCATTTT; CDR3: CASSVPGTKNSNQPQHF
J: TRBJ2-7; D: TRBD1; V: TRBV6-5; size: -; DNA: TGTGCCAGCAGGAAGACAGGGGGCGAGCAGTACTTC; CDR3: CASRKTGGEQYF
J: TRBJ1-1; D: -; V: TRBV19; size: -; DNA: TGTGCCAGTAGCCTCAAGAACACTGAAGCTTTCTTT; CDR3: CASSLKNTEAFF
J: TRBJ2-3; D: -; V: TRBV24-1; size: -; DNA: TGTGCCACCAGTGATTGGAGTGCAGATACGCAGTATTTT; CDR3: CATSDWSADTQYF
J: TRBJ1-6; D: TRBD1; V: TRBV7-9; size: -; DNA: TGTGCCAGCAGCTTGGCTCTGGGACAGAGAAATTCACCCCTCCACTTT; CDR3: CASSLALGQRNSPLHF
J: TRBJ1-2; D: -; V: TRBV25-1; size: -; DNA: TGTGCCAGCAGTGAACTCACAGAAAACTATGGCTACACCTTC; CDR3: CASSELTENYGYTF
J: TRBJ2-7; D: TRBD1; V: TRBV10-3; size: -; DNA: TGTGCCATCACCGGGACAGATTCCTACGAGCAGTACTTC; CDR3: CAITGTDSYEQYF
J: TRBJ1-1; D: -; V: TRBV6-5; size: -; DNA: TGTGCCAGCAGCCGGGGCGGGAACACTGAAGCTTTCTTT; CDR3: CASSRGGNTEAFF
J: TRBJ2-2; D: TRBD2; V: TRBV7-9; size: -; DNA: TGTGCCAGCAGCTTAGTCGGCGGGGGAAACACCGGGGAGCTGTTTTTT; CDR3: CASSLVGGGNTGELFF
J: TRBJ1-5; D: -; V: TRBV7-8; size: -; DNA: TGTGCCAGCAGCTTTCGACTCGTGTCGTGGAATCAGCCCCAGCATTTT; CDR3: CASSFRLVSWNQPQHF
J: TRBJ1-6; D: -; V: TRBV3-1/TRBV3-2; size: -; DNA: TGTGCCAGCAGCCACGGGGCGGGGAATTCACCCCTCCACTTT; CDR3: CASSHGAGNSPLHF
J: TRBJ1-1; D: TRBD1; V: TRBV19; size: -; DNA: TGTGCCAGTAGAAATGACCCACAGGGGACTGAAGCTTTCTTT; CDR3: CASRNDPQGTEAFF
J: TRBJ2-6; D: -; V: TRBV27; size: -; DNA: TGTGCCAGCAAACGTTCTGGGGCCAACGTCCTGACTTTC; CDR3: CASKRSGANVLTF
J: TRBJ1-4; D: -; V: TRBV6-5; size: -; DNA: TGTGCCGGAGGGGGGAGGACTAATGAAAAACTGTTTTTT; CDR3: CAGGGRTNEKLFF
J: TRBJ2-7; D: -; V: TRBV6-5; size: few; DNA: TGTGCCAGCAGTTACTGGGGGGAGCAGTACTTC; CDR3: CASSYWGEQYF
J: TRBJ1-2; D: -; V: TRBV9; size: once; DNA: TGTGCCAGCAGCGCGCCTGGAATCAACTATGGCTACACCTTC; CDR3: CASSAPGINYGYTF
J: TRBJ1-1; D: -; V: TRBV19; size: -; DNA: TGTGCCAGTATGCTAACAGGTAGTACTGAAGCTTTCTTT; CDR3: CASMLTGSTEAFF
J: TRBJ1-1; D: TRBD1; V: TRBV4-2; size: -; DNA: TGTGCCAGCAGCCTACAGGGGGGGAACACTGAAGCTTTCTTT; CDR3: CASSLQGGNTEAFF
J: TRBJ1-2; D: -; V: TRBV3-1/TRBV3-2; size: -; DNA: TGTGCCAGCAGCCAAGGAGGCATCTATGGCTACACCTTC; CDR3: CASSQGGIYGYTF
J: TRBJ1-1; D: -; V: TRBV5-1; size: -; DNA: TGCGCCAGTAGCTTTCAGGGGAACACTGAAGCTTTCTTT; CDR3: CASSFQGNTEAFF